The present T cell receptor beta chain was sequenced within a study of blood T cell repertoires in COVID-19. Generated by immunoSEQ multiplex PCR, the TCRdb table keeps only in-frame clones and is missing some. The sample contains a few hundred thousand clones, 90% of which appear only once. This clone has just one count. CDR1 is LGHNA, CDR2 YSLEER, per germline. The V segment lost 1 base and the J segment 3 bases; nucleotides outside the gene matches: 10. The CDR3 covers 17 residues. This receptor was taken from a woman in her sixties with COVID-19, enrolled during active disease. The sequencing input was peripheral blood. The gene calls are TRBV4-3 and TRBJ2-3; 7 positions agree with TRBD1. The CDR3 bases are TGCGCCAGCAGCCAAGTTTTTGGCAGGGGGTCGACAGATACGCAGTATTTT. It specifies CASSQVFGRGSTDTQYF.